Sequencing of this T cell receptor beta chain was carried out in a study of T-cell memory formation after mild COVID-19. MiXCR was run by TCRdb on the 5' RACE reads, yielding one entry per CDR3 protein. Seen here are approximately 300,000 distinct CDR3 sequences, about 16% observed once, and the top ten hold roughly a fifth. The CDR3 is 16 amino acids. Germline V gene sequence: CDR1 MNHEY, CDR2 SMNVEV (reference sequence). V gave up 0 bases and J gave up 1 base, with 12 bases separating them. This chain connects TRBV27 to TRBJ1-1; D remains ambiguous. Sample: PBMCs or a T cell subset sorted from them (not recorded which). The source of this sequence is a man between 18 and 35 years old who had mild COVID-19 (a few samples of this study predate the infection). Cell type and time point are not known. This chain's CDR3 is CASSLSDRRENTEAFF. Written as DNA, the CDR3 is TGTGCCAGCAGTTTATCGGACCGTAGGGAGAACACTGAAGCTTTCTTT.